The rows below give T cell receptor beta chains drawn from one sample of a study of identical twins. TCRdb fed the 5' RACE reads into MiXCR, producing one record per CDR3 protein. In the table there are 700,000 to 950,000 distinct CDR3 sequences, roughly an eighth of which are singletons. The sample also formed part of further work on yellow fever vaccine responses in identical twins.

The sample taken for sequencing was PBMCs. These TCRs come from a woman aged 18 to 35 in good health. Each CDR3 is given with its conserved first and last residue.

v_gene,j_gene,CDR3aa
TRBV5-1,TRBJ2-1,CASSLGGGIVDNEQFF
TRBV7-9,TRBJ1-4,CASSPSGGTEKLFF
TRBV20-1,TRBJ1-4,CSATGPTTNEKLFF
TRBV28,TRBJ2-1,CASSITPDRVVLWQFF
TRBV3-1,TRBJ2-1,CASTFQGLRNEQFF
TRBV6-2/TRBV6-3,TRBJ1-2,CASSSRTGSYGYTF
TRBV5-6,TRBJ1-2,CAMGPGLGYGYTF
TRBV20-1,TRBJ2-7,CSAGALGSYEQYF
TRBV12-3/TRBV12-4,TRBJ2-4,CASSFWLAGVKNIQYF
TRBV10-3,TRBJ2-1,CAIRWASGGLDEQFF
TRBV6-1,TRBJ1-2,CASSVARDYGYTF
TRBV7-8,TRBJ2-1,CATSSRRDTLSYNEQFF
TRBV5-1,TRBJ1-1,CASSLAQGRDAFF
TRBV4-1,TRBJ2-4,CASSQDPGVAKNIQYF
TRBV15,TRBJ2-7,CATSRGGGEQYF
TRBV28,TRBJ2-7,CASSFSKIGTGYYEQYF
TRBV10-3,TRBJ2-1,CAIRSGLPNEQFF
TRBV7-6,TRBJ2-1,CASSLVRGPVYNEQFF
TRBV5-1,TRBJ2-3,CASSLGLAGSNTQYF
TRBV7-8,TRBJ2-4,CASSADRGRRNIQYF
TRBV12-3/TRBV12-4,TRBJ2-1,CASRLAGFNEQFF
TRBV10-3,TRBJ2-6,CAIRAAGTGSSGANVLTF
TRBV9,TRBJ2-1,CASSVAPSYNEQFF
TRBV7-2,TRBJ2-7,CASSLAPGSGSSYEQYF
TRBV4-2,TRBJ1-6,CASSQAGSYNSPLHF
TRBV7-9,TRBJ2-3,CASRQWTDTQYF
TRBV19,TRBJ2-5,CASSMFGQQETQYF
TRBV6-5,TRBJ2-3,CASSYSKVDTDTQYF
TRBV7-6,TRBJ1-3,CASSLRGGGAASGNTIYF
TRBV7-8,TRBJ1-4,CASSLGSATNEKLFF
TRBV20-1,TRBJ2-1,CSARDHRAGVDIEQFF
TRBV5-1,TRBJ2-2,CASSTGLAGEELFF
TRBV20-1,TRBJ2-2,CSARVEWTNTGELFF
TRBV5-1,TRBJ2-2,CASSPGTENTGELFF
TRBV5-1,TRBJ2-7,CASCRAGTYEQYF
TRBV6-5,TRBJ2-5,CASSYLTRGAQETQYF
TRBV12-3/TRBV12-4,TRBJ2-1,CASSIAAREYNEQFF
TRBV28,TRBJ2-7,CASSLPRGIVARPPYEQYF
TRBV12-3/TRBV12-4,TRBJ1-2,CASSSGEGYTF
TRBV7-2,TRBJ2-6,CASSIDRAGANVLTF
TRBV10-3,TRBJ2-1,CAISPKGGFRAYNEQFF
TRBV27,TRBJ1-2,CASSFTDGDRYGYTF